This passage covers 14 T cell receptor beta chains from one sample sequenced in a study of beta chain features in type 1 diabetes. Expressed TCRB transcripts were sequenced because the isolated RNA had all been reverse transcribed beforehand. Sequencing used immunoSEQ multiplex PCR; TCRdb keeps in-frame clones, though not all of them. This repertoire shows 600,000 to 650,000 clones, about a sixth found once; its top ten account for about 0.086%. The sample was naive CD4+ T cells from blood. Every receptor here comes from a man aged 18 to 29 in good health.

This clone occurred a few times. The chain couples TRBV6-1 to TRBJ2-4; D may match TRBD1 or TRBD2 (5 bases each). CDR3 length: 15 residues. V was cut by 6 bases and J by 0 bases, with 12 bases left in between. CDR1 is MNHNS, CDR2 SASEGT, per germline. CDR3 sequence: CASSRDAIAKNIQYF. Here the CDR3 DNA reads TGTGCCAGCAGCCGGGACGCCATAGCCAAAAACATTCAGTACTTC.

In its sample, this clone was seen a few times. The chain has TRBV6-5 and TRBJ2-1; D gene uncertain. V was clipped by 6 bases and J by 4 bases, with 10 bases between them. Germline V CDR1 and CDR2: MNHEY, SVGAGI. The CDR3 spans 13 residues. Here the CDR3 DNA reads TGTGCCAGCAGGACCACAGCGTACAATGAGCAGTTCTTC. This gives the protein CASRTTAYNEQFF.

The chain joins TRBV19 to TRBJ2-7, with 10 bases aligning to TRBD1. Germline assignment: CDR1 LNHDA and CDR2 SQIVND (reference sequence). Unmatched junction bases numbered 5, after V lost 4 bases and J lost 5 bases. This CDR3 spans 14 amino acids. The DNA for the CDR3 is TGTGCCAGTAGTACCCGGACAGGGGGGGACGAGCAGTACTTC. It translates to CASSTRTGGDEQYF.

The rearrangement joins TRBV4-3 to TRBJ1-2, with D maybe TRBD1 (6 bases). The length of the CDR3 is 14 residues. Trimming pared 4 bases from V and 3 bases from J, leaving 12 bases between. Germline V gene lookup returns CDR1 LGHNA and CDR2 YSLEER. The CDR3 reads CASSLGQRDYGYTF. In DNA form, the CDR3 reads TGCGCCAGCAGCCTAGGACAGAGAGACTATGGCTACACCTTC.

As DNA, the CDR3 is TGTGCCAGTACGAAGAGTACGGGCCGCGCAAATCAGCCCCAGCATTTT. Its protein is CASTKSTGRANQPQHF. V gene TRBV19 combines with J gene TRBJ1-5; the D is unclear. The CDR3 loop spans 16 amino acids. V dropped 7 bases and J dropped 4 bases, with 20 bases sitting between them. Germline V gene data show CDR1 as LNHDA and CDR2 as SQIVND (reference sequence).

This clone has only a few counts. The V call is TRBV7-2, the J call TRBJ2-1, with TRBD1 matching over 7 bases. From germline, CDR1 is SGHTA and CDR2 FQGNSA. The CDR3 is 15 amino acids. J lost 4 bases, V lost 2 bases, and 5 bases had no gene match. CDR3 DNA sequence: TGTGCCAGCAGCTTAAAACAGGGGTCTTACAATGAGCAGTTCTTC. Encoded protein: CASSLKQGSYNEQFF.

The chain uses TRBV7-2 and TRBJ2-7, with D unresolved. CDR3 size: 15 residues. Looked up from germline, CDR1 is SGHTA and CDR2 is FQGNSA. Trimming took 1 base from V and 0 from J, leaving 10 bases between them. CDR3 in amino acids: CASSLVGGDSYEQYF. Written as DNA, the CDR3 is TGTGCCAGCAGCTTAGTTGGCGGAGACTCCTACGAGCAGTACTTC.

This clone was found a few times. The chain uses TRBV7-3 and TRBJ2-3, with TRBD2 identical over 9 bases. With V trimmed by 5 bases and J by 3 bases, 15 bases remained unmatched. CDR3 length: 18 residues. CDR1 is SGHTA and CDR2 is FQGTGA in the germline V gene. This chain's CDR3 is CASSAPRGRGGQTDTQYF. Here the CDR3 DNA reads TGTGCCAGCAGCGCCCCACGGGGGCGGGGGGGCCAAACAGATACGCAGTATTTT.

In its sample, this clone was seen a few times. This chain joins TRBV9 and TRBJ2-3, with TRBD2 matching over 11 bases. Germline V CDR1 and CDR2: SGDLS, YYNGEE. This CDR3 is built from 16 residues. V was clipped by 0 bases and J by 4 bases; unmatched bases: 4. The CDR3 coding sequence is TGTGCCAGCAGCGTAGTCCTAGCGGGAGGCCCAGATACGCAGTATTTT. Translation: CASSVVLAGGPDTQYF.

CDR3 loop: CAISEAPGLGERELPETQYF. The CDR3 coding sequence is TGTGCCATCAGTGAGGCCCCGGGTCTGGGGGAGCGGGAGCTACCAGAGACCCAGTACTTC. This chain connects TRBV10-3 to TRBJ2-5; TRBD2 matches at 8 bases. The CDR3 has 20 amino acids. The germline V gene has CDR1 ENHRY and CDR2 SYGVKD. Trimming cost V 2 bases and J 4 bases; bases outside gene matches: 21.

This clone appeared a few times. CDR3 in DNA: TGTGCCAGCAGCGTATCTGGGTTGGGCGAGCAGTACTTC. The encoded protein is CASSVSGLGEQYF. The genes are TRBV9 and TRBJ2-7; the D is unclear. V lost 1 base and J 6 bases, leaving 11 bases between the germline ends. Looked up from germline, CDR1 is SGDLS and CDR2 is YYNGEE. The CDR3 sequence is 13 residues long.

The V call is TRBV18, the J call TRBJ1-2; 10 bases fit TRBD1. V trimming: 1 base; J trimming: 4 bases; junction bases outside the gene matches: 9. The germline gives CDR1 KGHSH, CDR2 LQKENI. The CDR3 is made up of 17 amino acids. CDR3 sequence: CASSPRGTGDQGYGYTF. The CDR3 nucleotides are TGTGCCAGCTCACCACGCGGGACAGGGGATCAGGGCTATGGCTACACCTTC.

There are a few counts of this clone. The V gene is TRBV7-2, the J gene TRBJ2-1; a possible D gene is TRBD2 (6 bases). Germline V CDR1 and CDR2: SGHTA, FQGNSA. This CDR3 region has 15 residues. Trimming cost V 5 bases and J 9 bases, with 20 bases left between them. CDR3 protein: CASSLGGTSSGEQFF. The CDR3 DNA reads TGTGCCAGCAGCCTGGGTGGGACTTCTTCCGGTGAGCAGTTCTTC.

V and J are TRBV18 and TRBJ2-7; D not certain. CDR3 length: 13 residues. Germline V gene data show CDR1 as KGHSH and CDR2 as LQKENI. V lost 0 bases, J lost 4 bases, and 7 bases lay in between. The CDR3 DNA sequence: TGTGCCAGCTCACCACCGATCGGTTACGAGCAGTACTTC. It translates to CASSPPIGYEQYF.